Presented here are 26 T cell receptor beta chains from one specimen sequenced in a study of cytomegalovirus exposure and HLA in healthy donors. PCR employed 60 Vbeta and 13 Jbeta primers. TCRdb's copy holds only in-frame clones and misses some; the assay was immunoSEQ multiplex PCR. Among around 130,000 clones listed, roughly four fifths were seen once. The sequencing input was PBMCs. The origin of the receptors is a middle-aged man in good health and CMV-seronegative.

The V and J genes are TRBV27 and TRBJ2-2, with 10 positions matching TRBD2. This CDR3 has 17 residues. The J segment lost 1 base and the V segment lost 1 base, leaving 3 bases of the junction unmatched. The germline V gene has CDR1 MNHEY and CDR2 SMNVEV (reference sequence). The CDR3 coding sequence is TGTGCCAGCAGTTTATACCGGACTAGCGGGAACACCGGGGAGCTGTTTTTT. Translation gives CASSLYRTSGNTGELFF.

The chain employs TRBV5-4 and TRBJ1-1, with D maybe TRBD1 (5 bases). The CDR3 is 15 residues long. Trimming took off 0 bases at V and 1 base at J, with 10 bases between the two ends. Germline V gene sequence: CDR1 SGHNT, CDR2 YYREEE (reference sequence). CDR3 region: CASSLGMGPNTEAFF. The CDR3 DNA is TGTGCCAGCAGCTTGGGGATGGGGCCGAACACTGAAGCTTTCTTT.

V and J are TRBV2 and TRBJ1-4; no reliable D call. V was cut by 3 bases and J by 7 bases, with 12 bases left in between. CDR1 and CDR2 from the germline V gene are SNHLY and FYNNEI. The CDR3 totals 14 residues. The CDR3 nucleotides are TGTGCCAGCAGTGACCCCAGGCTCAGTGAAAAACTGTTTTTT. This sequence encodes CASSDPRLSEKLFF. The entire variable domain, with the rest obtained from reference TRBV2 and TRBJ1-4, is as follows: EPEVTQTPSHQVTQMGQEVILRCVPISNHLYFYWYRQILGQKVEFLVSFYNNEISEKSEIFDDQFSVERPDGSNFTLKIRSTKLEDSAMYFCASSDPRLSEKLFFGSGTQLSVL.

The chain recombines TRBV7-9 with TRBJ2-1, with a weak D call TRBD1 (5 bases). Trimming shortened V by 6 bases and J by 5 bases, and 17 bases separated the two germline ends. Germline V gene data show CDR1 as SEHNR and CDR2 as FQNEAQ (reference sequence). This CDR3 is 15 amino acids long. Here the CDR3 reads CASRIGGRANNEQFF. CDR3 DNA: TGTGCCAGCAGAATCGGCGGCAGGGCCAACAATGAGCAGTTCTTC. Full variable domain (rest looked up from reference TRBV7-9 and TRBJ2-1): DTGVSQNPRHKITKRGQNVTFRCDPISEHNRLYWYRQTLGQGPEFLTYFQNEAQLEKSRLLSDRFSAERPKGSFSTLEIQRTEQGDSAMYLCASRIGGRANNEQFFGPGTRLTVL.

In nucleotides, the CDR3 is TGTGCCAGCAGTTTCCGGACAGGGACAACTGAAGCTTTCTTT. Amino acid sequence: CASSFRTGTTEAFF. The rearrangement links TRBV6-1 to TRBJ1-1; 8 bases line up with TRBD1. The CDR3 runs to 14 residues. V gave up 5 bases and J gave up 5 bases; unmatched junction bases: 7. Germline CDR1 and CDR2: MNHNS and SASEGT.

The rearrangement uses TRBV15 and TRBJ1-2; D unresolved. CDR1 and CDR2 (germline): LNHNV, YYDKDF (reference sequence). V was shortened by 0 bases and J by 4 bases, with 18 bases between the two germline ends. This CDR3 has 17 amino acids. This CDR3 reads CATSRDLARMATYGYTF. The CDR3 nucleotides are TGTGCCACCAGCAGAGATTTGGCGCGGATGGCCACCTATGGCTACACCTTC. Using reference TRBV15 and TRBJ1-2 for the parts outside the CDR3, the full variable domain is DAMVIQNPRYQVTQFGKPVTLSCSQTLNHNVMYWYQQKSSQAPKLLFHYYDKDFNNEADTPDNFQSRRPNTSFCFLDIRSPGLGDTAMYLCATSRDLARMATYGYTFGSGTRLTVV.

This clone appeared a few times. The rearrangement joins TRBV15 to TRBJ2-7; D is possibly TRBD1 (6 bases). The CDR3 consists of 17 residues. Trimming cost V 0 bases and J 0 bases, with 15 bases left between them. Germline V gene sequence: CDR1 LNHNV, CDR2 YYDKDF (reference sequence). Here the CDR3 DNA reads TGTGCCACCAGCAGAGAGTGGACAGCCACGACCTCCTACGAGCAGTACTTC. It codes for CATSREWTATTSYEQYF.

The J gene is TRBJ2-7, the V gene TRBV27, with unresolved D. Looked up from germline, CDR1 is MNHEY and CDR2 is SMNVEV (reference sequence). This CDR3 comprises 12 residues. Trimming took 2 bases from V and 5 from J, leaving 7 bases between them. CDR3 protein: CASSLRGHEQYF. The CDR3, as DNA: TGTGCCAGCAGTTTACGAGGCCACGAGCAGTACTTC.

The chain recombines TRBV25-1 with TRBJ2-5; maybe TRBD2 (5 bases). Between the trimmed V and J ends, which lost 2 bases and 4 bases, there was a span of 11 bases. This CDR3 has 14 amino acids. Looked up from germline, CDR1 is MGHDK and CDR2 is SYGVNS. This chain's CDR3 is CASSEAGVVETQYF. The CDR3 DNA is TGTGCCAGCAGTGAAGCCGGGGTGGTAGAGACCCAGTACTTC.

This sequence joins TRBV18 and TRBJ2-1; TRBD2 agrees at 9 bases. After removal of 3 bases from V and 4 bases from J, the junction contained 7 bases not matched to a gene. Germline V CDR1 and CDR2: KGHSH, LQKENI. The CDR3 length is 16 residues. This chain's CDR3 is CASSPYASGEYNEQFF. Here the CDR3 DNA reads TGTGCCAGCTCACCTTACGCTAGCGGGGAATACAATGAGCAGTTCTTC.

The chain uses TRBV10-3 and TRBJ1-4; a possible D gene is TRBD1 (6 bases). CDR3 length: 16 amino acids. Per the germline V gene, CDR1 is ENHRY and CDR2 is SYGVKD. V was clipped by 2 bases and J by 3 bases, with 13 bases between them. CDR3 bases: TGTGCCATCAGTGAGACGCCCGGGGGGCCTAATGAAAAACTGTTTTTT. It codes for CAISETPGGPNEKLFF.

The chain uses TRBV5-1 and TRBJ2-1; TRBD1 matches 8 bases. This CDR3 has 18 residues. CDR1 and CDR2 from the germline V gene are SGHRS and YFSETQ. J gave up 6 bases and V 3 bases, and 17 bases lay outside the gene matches. CDR3 bases: TGCGCCAGCAGCTGGGGGCCCCCCGGGACAGGCGACCCCAATGAGCAGTTCTTC. Translating gives CASSWGPPGTGDPNEQFF. Full variable domain (missing parts from reference TRBV5-1 and TRBJ2-1): KAGVTQTPRYLIKTRGQQVTLSCSPISGHRSVSWYQQTPGQGLQFLFEYFSETQRNKGNFPGRFSGRQFSNSRSEMNVSTLELGDSALYLCASSWGPPGTGDPNEQFFGPGTRLTVL.

The CDR3 reads CASSFSGAWTDTQYF. The CDR3 DNA sequence: TGTGCCAGCAGTTTTTCAGGGGCCTGGACAGATACGCAGTATTTT. The chain employs TRBV27 and TRBJ2-3, with a possible D match to TRBD1 (6 bases). V was pared by 3 bases and J by 3 bases, with 13 bases between. The CDR3 spans 15 residues. CDR1 MNHEY and CDR2 SMNVEV come from the germline V gene (reference sequence).

The chain links TRBV7-6 to TRBJ2-5, with D unclear. V lost 0 bases, J lost 5 bases, and 7 bases lay in between. Germline-derived CDR1 and CDR2 are SGHVS and FNYEAQ. The CDR3 totals 13 residues. CDR3 sequence reads: CASSLAFRETQYF. As DNA, the CDR3 is TGTGCCAGCAGCTTAGCGTTCCGGGAGACCCAGTACTTC.

The chain has TRBV9 and TRBJ2-1; 9 bases match TRBD2. Germline CDR1 and CDR2: SGDLS and YYNGEE. Trimming at V came to 1 base and at J to 4 bases, leaving 3 bases not matched to a gene. The CDR3 covers 15 residues. The CDR3 nucleotides are TGTGCCAGCAGCGTAACCAGCGGGGGGTACAATGAGCAGTTCTTC. It encodes CASSVTSGGYNEQFF.

The chain joins TRBV6-5 to TRBJ1-1; the match to TRBD1 covers 9 bases. The length of the CDR3 is 13 residues. The J segment lost 5 bases and the V segment lost 5 bases, leaving 3 bases of the junction unmatched. Looked up from germline, CDR1 is MNHEY and CDR2 is SVGAGI. The CDR3 nucleotides read TGTGCCAGCAGTCCGGACAGGGGAACTGAAGCTTTCTTT. Translated: CASSPDRGTEAFF.

The chain combines TRBV28 with TRBJ1-1; no firm D call. Looked up from germline, CDR1 is MDHEN and CDR2 is SYDVKM. CDR3 size: 14 residues. Trimming took off 5 bases at V and 8 bases at J, with 18 bases between the two ends. CDR3 loop: CASSVTGITNEAFF. In nucleotides, the CDR3 is TGTGCCAGCAGTGTGACCGGGATCACCAACGAAGCTTTCTTT.

The rearrangement links TRBV7-2 to TRBJ2-5, with no clear D. Germline CDR1 reads SGHTA; CDR2 reads FQGNSA. Trimming took 3 bases from V and 4 from J, leaving 3 bases between them. This CDR3 has 11 residues. As DNA, the CDR3 is TGTGCCAGCAGCTTTAGAGAGACCCAGTACTTC. Its translation is CASSFRETQYF.

CDR3 sequence (DNA): TGTGCCAGCTCACAATCTCCTATCTCCGGGACAGTAGCCTACGAGCAGTACTTC. This encodes CASSQSPISGTVAYEQYF. This rearrangement joins TRBV18 to TRBJ2-7; 7 nucleotides align to TRBD1. CDR1 is KGHSH, CDR2 LQKENI, per germline. The CDR3 has 18 residues. The ends lost 4 bases at V and 2 bases at J; junction bases unmatched: 17. Combining the CDR3 with reference TRBV18 and TRBJ2-7 gives the whole variable domain NAGVMQNPRHLVRRRGQEARLRCSPMKGHSHVYWYRQLPEEGLKFMVYLQKENIIDESGMPKERFSAEFPKEGPSILRIQQVVRGDSAAYFCASSQSPISGTVAYEQYFGPGTRLTVT.

The chain recombines TRBV19 with TRBJ2-6; TRBD1 agrees at 11 bases. Trimming took 7 bases from V and 2 from J; bases not matched to a gene: 7. This CDR3 is built from 17 residues. CDR1 and CDR2 from the germline V gene are LNHDA and SQIVND (reference sequence). The CDR3 DNA reads TGTGCCAGTACGCCGTGGGACAGGGGGACTGGGGCCAACGTCCTGACTTTC. As protein: CASTPWDRGTGANVLTF.

V and J are TRBV30 and TRBJ2-5; D unresolved. The CDR3 covers 13 residues. Germline CDR1 reads GTSNPN; CDR2 reads SVGIG (reference sequence). Trimming took off 2 bases at V and 3 bases at J, with 10 bases between the two ends. The CDR3 region has the DNA TGTGCCTGGAGTCCCACTAAGGAAGAGACCCAGTACTTC. This encodes CAWSPTKEETQYF.

In the case of this clone: The junction and the germline gene differ at one end; a read error may be behind it. The CDR3 loop reads CSSSLITSTADDGYTF. CDR3 bases: TGTTCCAGCAGCTTAATCACCTCAACTGCTGATGATGGCTACACCTTC. The chain links TRBV7-9 to TRBJ1-2; D is ambiguous. Per the germline V gene, CDR1 is SEHNR and CDR2 is FQNEAQ (reference sequence). The CDR3 length is 16 residues. The full variable domain, with the rest looked up from reference TRBV7-9 and TRBJ1-2, is DTGVSQNPRHKITKRGQNVTFRCDPISEHNRLYWYRQTLGQGPEFLTYFQNEAQLEKSRLLSDRFSAERPKGSFSTLEIQRTEQGDSAMYLCSSSLITSTADDGYTFGSGTRLTVV.

As regards this clone: The junction shows a germline mismatch at one end, possibly a read error. The same CDR3 can be traced to other DNA sequences in this sample. The V and J genes are TRBV9 and TRBJ2-3, with 9 positions matching TRBD1. Germline V gene sequence: CDR1 SGDLS, CDR2 YYNGEE. The CDR3 contains 15 residues. CDR3 residues: CASSVRQGGTDTQYF. The DNA of the CDR3 is TGTGCCAGTAGCGTACGACAGGGGGGCACAGATACGCAGTATTTT. Using reference TRBV9 and TRBJ2-3 for the parts outside the CDR3, the full variable domain is DSGVTQTPKHLITATGQRVTLRCSPRSGDLSVYWYQQSLDQGLQFLIQYYNGEERAKGNILERFSAQQFPDLHSELNLSSLELGDSALYFCASSVRQGGTDTQYFGPGTRLTVL.

The chain carries TRBV5-6 and TRBJ2-1; D might be TRBD2 (6 bases). The V end was cut by 2 bases, the J end by 5 bases, with 8 bases between. The CDR3 covers 13 residues. Per germline, CDR1 SGHDT and CDR2 YYEEEE. For the CDR3, the DNA is TGTGCCAGCAGCTTTGGGACTGACAATGAGCAGTTCTTC. Amino acid sequence: CASSFGTDNEQFF.

The V call is TRBV18, the J call TRBJ2-1, with TRBD2 identical over 9 bases. Trimming cost V 0 bases and J 10 bases; bases outside gene matches: 7. The CDR3 loop spans 15 amino acids. Looked up from germline, CDR1 is KGHSH and CDR2 is LQKENI. Written as DNA, the CDR3 is TGTGCCAGCTCACCACCAGGGGGCGGGGGGGCCGAGCAGTTCTTC. Translating gives CASSPPGGGGAEQFF. Together with reference TRBV18 and TRBJ2-1, the CDR3 gives the full variable domain: NAGVMQNPRHLVRRRGQEARLRCSPMKGHSHVYWYRQLPEEGLKFMVYLQKENIIDESGMPKERFSAEFPKEGPSILRIQQVVRGDSAAYFCASSPPGGGGAEQFFGPGTRLTVL.

J is TRBJ2-4 and V is TRBV29-1; 8 nucleotides agree with TRBD1. The V and J ends lost 6 bases and 6 bases, in that order; junction bases with no gene match: 7. Germline CDR1 and CDR2: SQVTM and ANQGSEA. This CDR3 comprises 13 residues. CDR3 sequence (DNA): TGCAGCGTCCACAGGGGGGTGGGAAACATTCAGTACTTC. Its protein is CSVHRGVGNIQYF.